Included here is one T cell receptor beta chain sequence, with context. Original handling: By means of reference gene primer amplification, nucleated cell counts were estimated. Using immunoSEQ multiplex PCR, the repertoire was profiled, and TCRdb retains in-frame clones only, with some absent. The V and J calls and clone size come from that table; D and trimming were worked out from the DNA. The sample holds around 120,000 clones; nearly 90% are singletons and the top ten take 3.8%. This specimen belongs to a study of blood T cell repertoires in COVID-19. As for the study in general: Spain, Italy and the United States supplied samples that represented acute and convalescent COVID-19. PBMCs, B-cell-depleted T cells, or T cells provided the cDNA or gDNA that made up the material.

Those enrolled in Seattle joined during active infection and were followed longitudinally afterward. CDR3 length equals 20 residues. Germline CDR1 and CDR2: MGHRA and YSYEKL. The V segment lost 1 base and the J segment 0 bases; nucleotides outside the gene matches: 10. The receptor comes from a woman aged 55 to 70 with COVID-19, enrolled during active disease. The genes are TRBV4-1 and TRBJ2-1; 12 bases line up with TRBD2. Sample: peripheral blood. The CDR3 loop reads CASSQATSGGVISSYNEQFF. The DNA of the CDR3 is TGCGCCAGCAGCCAAGCGACTAGCGGGGGCGTTATCAGCTCCTACAATGAGCAGTTCTTC.